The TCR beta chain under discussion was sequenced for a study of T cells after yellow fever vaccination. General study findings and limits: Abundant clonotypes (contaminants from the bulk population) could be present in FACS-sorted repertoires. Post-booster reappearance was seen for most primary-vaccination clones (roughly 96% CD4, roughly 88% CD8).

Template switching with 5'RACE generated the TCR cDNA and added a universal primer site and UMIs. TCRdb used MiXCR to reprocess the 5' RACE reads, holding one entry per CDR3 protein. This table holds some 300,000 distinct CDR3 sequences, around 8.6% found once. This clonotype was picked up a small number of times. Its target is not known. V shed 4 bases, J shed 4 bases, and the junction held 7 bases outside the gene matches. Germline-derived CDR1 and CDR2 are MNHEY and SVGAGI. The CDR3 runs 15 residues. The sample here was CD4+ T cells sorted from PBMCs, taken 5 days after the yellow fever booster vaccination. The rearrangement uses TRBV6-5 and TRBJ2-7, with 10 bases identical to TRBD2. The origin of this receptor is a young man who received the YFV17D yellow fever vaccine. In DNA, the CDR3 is TGTGCCAGCAGTTTATTAGCGGGGGGTGCGTACGAGCAGTACTTC. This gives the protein CASSLLAGGAYEQYF.